These T cell receptor beta chains were read from a single sample in a study of T cell repertoires in cytomegalovirus infection. TCRdb redid the calling of the reads with MiXCR, one entry per CDR3 protein. Of approximately 130,000 distinct CDR3 sequences listed, almost 9% are singletons. Sequencing used PBMCs. The receptors stem from a human donor in good health (CMV status not recorded). Some clones in this sample may be carry-over from other donors' samples. Both conserved end residues are part of each CDR3. The order of the fields is J gene, clone size, D gene, V gene, CDR3 DNA, CDR3 protein. A D gene is named only where the DNA matches it firmly. Size tells how often a clone was seen (once, few, many) or the class of an expanded clone, and some rows leave it out.

TRBJ2-1	many	TRBD2	TRBV3-1	TGTGCCAGCAGCTTTAGCGGGGCGGATGAGCAGTTCTTC	CASSFSGADEQFF
TRBJ2-1	many	-	TRBV9	TGTGCCAGCAGCGTAGGGCAGGACGCCGCTCGGGAGCAGTTCTTC	CASSVGQDAAREQFF
TRBJ2-5	many	-	TRBV28	TGTGCCAGCAGTTTATTCCACGGACGGCAAGAGACCCAGTACTTC	CASSLFHGRQETQYF
TRBJ1-6	many	TRBD1	TRBV2	TGTGCCAGCAGGTTGACAGGGGGCCGTAATTCACCCCTCCACTTT	CASRLTGGRNSPLHF
TRBJ2-1	once	-	TRBV7-6	TGTGCCAGCACCAGGGATGCGGGAAGGCGGAATGAGCAGTTCTTC	CASTRDAGRRNEQFF
TRBJ1-5	once	TRBD1	TRBV19	TGTGCCAGTAAACCGGGGACAGTGGACAATCAGCCCCAGCATTTT	CASKPGTVDNQPQHF
TRBJ1-1	many	TRBD1	TRBV6-2/TRBV6-3	TGTGCCAGCAGCAACAGGGGGCGAAACACTGAAGCTTTCTTT	CASSNRGRNTEAFF
TRBJ2-3	many	TRBD1	TRBV10-3	TGTGCCATCAGTGGGGGGACAGGGCTCTTGGATACGCAGTATTTT	CAISGGTGLLDTQYF
TRBJ1-1	many	-	TRBV7-9	TGTGCCAGCAGCTCCCACGGTTTGGCCGGGGTGAACACTGAAGCTTTCTTT	CASSSHGLAGVNTEAFF
TRBJ1-3	many	TRBD1	TRBV7-6	TGTGCCAGCAGCGCTGAAACAGGGGTAGGAAACACCATATATTTT	CASSAETGVGNTIYF
TRBJ1-5	many	-	TRBV6-6	TGTGCCAGCAGTTACTCCACAGGCCTCAATCAGCCCCAGCATTTT	CASSYSTGLNQPQHF
TRBJ2-3	many	-	TRBV7-9	TGTGCCAGCAGCTTTTGGGATTTTCCAGATACGCAGTATTTT	CASSFWDFPDTQYF
TRBJ2-2	-	-	TRBV12-3/TRBV12-4	TGTGCCAGCAGTTTGGTCCAGGGGATCACCGGGGAGCTGTTTTTT	CASSLVQGITGELFF
TRBJ2-3	-	TRBD2	TRBV9	TGTGCCAGCAGCGTACGAGGGCTAGCGGGGGCAGATACGCAGTATTTT	CASSVRGLAGADTQYF
TRBJ1-3	few	TRBD1	TRBV20-1	TGCAGTGCTCCTGACAGGGGTGGAAACACCATATATTTT	CSAPDRGGNTIYF
TRBJ2-2	-	-	TRBV29-1	TGCAGCGTTGGCCAGGTTGGGGAGCTGTTTTTT	CSVGQVGELFF
TRBJ2-6	many	-	TRBV5-1	TGCGCCAGCAGCCTCGGAAAATCGAACGGGGCCAACGTCCTGACTTTC	CASSLGKSNGANVLTF
TRBJ1-4	many	-	TRBV28	TGTGCCAGCACCTCTTCGAGCACGGCCAGAAAACTGTTTTTT	CASTSSSTARKLFF
TRBJ1-6	many	TRBD1	TRBV7-9	TGTGCCAGCAGCACGGACAGGTCCTTTAGCTCCTATAATTCACCCCTCCACTTT	CASSTDRSFSSYNSPLHF
TRBJ1-2	many	TRBD1	TRBV5-5	TGTGCCAGCAGCTTGGCCGGGGGACAGGGGGCCGATGGCTACACCTTC	CASSLAGGQGADGYTF
TRBJ1-1	-	-	TRBV7-2	TGTGCCAGCAGCTTAGTGACAGTTACTGAAGCTTTCTTT	CASSLVTVTEAFF
TRBJ1-5	many	-	TRBV7-6	TGTGCCAGCAGCCCAACAACCCCGGACAGAAATCAGCCCCAGCATTTT	CASSPTTPDRNQPQHF
TRBJ2-1	many	-	TRBV7-6	TGTGCCAGCAGCGCCGGGGCCAGAGTGGGTGAGCAGTTCTTC	CASSAGARVGEQFF
TRBJ1-6	many	-	TRBV28	TGTGCCAGCAGTTTGTCCGGGACATTGTCACCCCTCCACTTT	CASSLSGTLSPLHF
TRBJ2-1	few	TRBD1	TRBV20-1	TGCAGTGCTGGATGGGACCAGGGGGATGAGCAGTTCTTC	CSAGWDQGDEQFF
TRBJ1-6	many	TRBD1	TRBV6-6	TGTGCCAGCAGTACACGCGGACAGGGGAGGTCACCCCTCCACTTT	CASSTRGQGRSPLHF
TRBJ1-1	many	-	TRBV30	TGTGCCTGGAGTGTAGCGGGATCAATGAACACTGAAGCTTTCTTT	CAWSVAGSMNTEAFF
TRBJ2-7	-	TRBD2	TRBV20-1	TGCAGCGCCCCCGGGAGGATAGGGTCCTACGAGCAGTACTTC	CSAPGRIGSYEQYF
TRBJ2-7	few	TRBD1	TRBV28	TGTGCCAGCAGTTCTCTAACAGGGGAACAGTACTTC	CASSSLTGEQYF
TRBJ2-3	many	-	TRBV5-4	TGTGCCAGCCGGGGGTCGAGCACAGATACGCAGTATTTT	CASRGSSTDTQYF
TRBJ1-3	few	-	TRBV29-1	TGCAGCGTTGACCTAGATGGGGGTAAGGTGGACGGATACTCTGGAAACACCATATATTTT	CSVDLDGGKVDGYSGNTIYF
TRBJ2-1	-	-	TRBV7-6	TGTGCCAGCAGCCGATATGGGCAGGGGCTATCCTACAATGAGCAGTTCTTC	CASSRYGQGLSYNEQFF
TRBJ1-1	many	-	TRBV20-1	TGCAGTGCTAGGAGGGGGGGGAGCACTGAAGCTTTCTTT	CSARRGGSTEAFF
TRBJ2-5	many	-	TRBV6-1	TGTGCCAGCAGCCGGACGACACAGAAAGAGACCCAGTACTTC	CASSRTTQKETQYF
TRBJ2-5	many	TRBD2	TRBV28	TGTGCCAGCAGGGCGACTAGCGGGGGGGCGGAGACCCAGTACTTC	CASRATSGGAETQYF
TRBJ1-1	-	-	TRBV20-1	TGCAGTGCTGGATATACGACGGGAGAAGCTTTCTTT	CSAGYTTGEAFF
TRBJ1-2	many	-	TRBV7-2	TGTGCCAGCAGCTTAGAGGTCGGCAACTATGGCTACACCTTC	CASSLEVGNYGYTF
TRBJ1-5	many	TRBD1	TRBV6-6	TGTGCCAGCAGTCCCTGGACAGGGAGCAATCAGCCCCAGCATTTT	CASSPWTGSNQPQHF
TRBJ2-3	-	-	TRBV2	TGTGCCAGCAGTGAGGCAGGAGGCACAGATACGCAGTATTTT	CASSEAGGTDTQYF